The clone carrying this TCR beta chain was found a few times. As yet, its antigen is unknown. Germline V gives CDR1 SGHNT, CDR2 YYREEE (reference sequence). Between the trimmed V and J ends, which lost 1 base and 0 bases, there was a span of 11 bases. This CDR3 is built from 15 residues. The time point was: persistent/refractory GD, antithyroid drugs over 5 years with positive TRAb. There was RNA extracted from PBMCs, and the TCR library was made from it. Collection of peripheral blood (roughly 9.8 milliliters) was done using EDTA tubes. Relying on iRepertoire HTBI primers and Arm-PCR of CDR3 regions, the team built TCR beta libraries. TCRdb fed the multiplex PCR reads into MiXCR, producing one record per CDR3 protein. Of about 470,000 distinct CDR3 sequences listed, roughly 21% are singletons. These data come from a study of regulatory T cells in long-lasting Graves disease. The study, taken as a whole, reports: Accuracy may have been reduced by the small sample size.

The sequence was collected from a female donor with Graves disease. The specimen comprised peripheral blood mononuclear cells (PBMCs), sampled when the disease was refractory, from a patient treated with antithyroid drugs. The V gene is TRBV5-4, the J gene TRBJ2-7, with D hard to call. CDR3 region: CASSLNGPGSYEQYF. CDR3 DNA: TGTGCCAGCAGCTTGAACGGCCCGGGCTCCTACGAGCAGTACTTC.